The 6 T cell receptor beta chains listed next were all sequenced from one sample in a study of cytomegalovirus exposure and HLA in healthy donors. In the PCR, 60 Vbeta and 13 Jbeta primers were used. Sequenced by immunoSEQ multiplex PCR; TCRdb stores in-frame clones only, minus some. The repertoire holds more than 90,000 clones, roughly 75% seen once, with about 0.69% in the top ten. The sequencing input was PBMCs. The receptors here all came from a woman aged 55-69 years in good health and CMV-seronegative.

The J gene is TRBJ2-7, the V gene TRBV4-3; no clear D gene. The germline V gene has CDR1 LGHNA and CDR2 YSLEER. Trimming stripped 2 bases from V and 3 bases from J, with 11 bases between. CDR3 size: 14 residues. CDR3 loop: CASSQRQENYEQYF. For the CDR3, the DNA is TGCGCCAGCAGCCAAAGGCAGGAAAACTACGAGCAGTACTTC.

A word on this clone: One end of the junction varies from germline; a read error may be responsible. The chain recombines TRBV6-1 with TRBJ2-7; 10 nucleotides align to TRBD1. The CDR3 runs to 13 residues. The germline CDR1 and CDR2 sequences are MNHNS and SASEGT. The chain's CDR3 is CAGLKTGGIEQYF. CDR3 in DNA: TGCGCCGGATTAAAGACAGGGGGCATCGAGCAGTACTTC.

The chain combines TRBV20-1 with TRBJ2-1; no clear D gene. Per the germline V gene, CDR1 is DFQATT and CDR2 is SNEGSKA (reference sequence). The V and J ends lost 1 base and 5 bases respectively, with 3 bases between them. CDR3 size: 11 residues. CDR3 loop: CSARGHNEQFF. The CDR3 DNA reads as TGCAGTGCTAGAGGGCACAATGAGCAGTTCTTC.

A single count supports this clone. This rearrangement joins TRBV27 to TRBJ2-5; D gene unclear. Trimming took 0 bases from V and 2 from J, leaving 7 bases between them. Germline CDR1 and CDR2: MNHEY and SMNVEV (reference sequence). The CDR3 consists of 14 residues. The CDR3 DNA follows: TGTGCCAGCAGTTTATCGAGAGTTCAAGAGACCCAGTACTTC. This encodes CASSLSRVQETQYF.

In this sample, this clone turned up once. The chain links TRBV5-1 to TRBJ1-1, with D unclear. Germline V gene sequence: CDR1 SGHRS, CDR2 YFSETQ. This CDR3 is built from 16 residues. Trimming stripped 2 bases from V and 3 bases from J, with 17 bases between. CDR3 bases: TGCGCCAGCAGCTTAGGGCCGAGAGGAGGTCACACTGAAGCTTTCTTT. Translating it yields CASSLGPRGGHTEAFF. Complete variable domain (other parts from reference TRBV5-1 and TRBJ1-1): KAGVTQTPRYLIKTRGQQVTLSCSPISGHRSVSWYQQTPGQGLQFLFEYFSETQRNKGNFPGRFSGRQFSNSRSEMNVSTLELGDSALYLCASSLGPRGGHTEAFFGQGTRLTVV.

The J gene is TRBJ2-3, the V gene TRBV25-1; 10 nucleotides line up with TRBD2. The CDR3 runs to 13 residues. The germline V gene has CDR1 MGHDK and CDR2 SYGVNS. V shed 8 bases and J 6 bases; nucleotides not matched to a gene: 5. The CDR3 protein is CASSTSGKDTQYF. CDR3 nucleotides: TGTGCCAGCTCCACTAGCGGGAAGGATACGCAGTATTTT.